This entry is about one TCR beta chain. This record comes from a study of preoperative IRX-2 immunotherapy in early breast cancer. The V end was cut by 5 bases, the J end by 4 bases, with 12 bases between. The CDR3 is made up of 14 amino acids. The germline V gene encodes CDR1 SGHVS and CDR2 FNYEAQ. The repertoire was sequenced with immunoSEQ multiplex PCR; TCRdb's copy has only in-frame clones and lacks some. The sample holds around 11,000 clones, approximately 79% seen once. Treatment given: preoperative locoregional IRX-2 cytokine immunotherapy. The sample here was lymph node tissue, taken before IRX-2 immunotherapy. This rearrangement joins TRBV7-6 to TRBJ1-5; tentative D call: TRBD1 (6 bases). The receptor comes from a human donor with breast cancer. For the CDR3, the DNA is TGTGCCAGCAGCCTATTGCAGGGGAATCAGCCCCAGCATTTT. Translation gives CASSLLQGNQPQHF.